Following are 19 T cell receptor beta chains from one sample sequenced in a study of CD8+ T cells in alopecia areata. Treatment given: oral pan-JAK inhibitor, 5-10 mg twice daily. Sequencing templates came from extracted RNA that was reverse transcribed into cDNA. Here immunoSEQ multiplex PCR was the method, and the copy in TCRdb shows in-frame clones only, minus some. Found here are some 190,000 clones, 60% to 70% of them singletons; the top ten hold roughly 0.71%. Here the sequenced sample was CD4+ T cells sorted from blood, taken at week 4, from a patient treated with tofacitinib. Source of these receptors: a human donor with alopecia areata.

This chain joins TRBV7-9 and TRBJ2-3; possible D gene TRBD1, 6 bases. The V gene lost 5 bases and the J gene lost 2 bases, with 14 bases spanning the gap. This CDR3 spans 15 amino acids. CDR1 SEHNR and CDR2 FQNEAQ come from the germline V gene (reference sequence). CDR3 protein: CASSPGDRDTDTQYF. The CDR3 DNA reads as TGTGCCAGCAGCCCAGGGGACCGGGACACAGATACGCAGTATTTT. The full variable domain, completed using reference TRBV7-9 and TRBJ2-3, is DTGVSQNPRHKITKRGQNVTFRCDPISEHNRLYWYRQTLGQGPEFLTYFQNEAQLEKSRLLSDRFSAERPKGSFSTLEIQRTEQGDSAMYLCASSPGDRDTDTQYFGPGTRLTVL.

The J gene is TRBJ2-7, the V gene TRBV29-1; D perhaps matches TRBD1 (5 bases). Germline CDR1 reads SQVTM; CDR2 reads ANQGSEA. This CDR3 has 12 amino acids. V lost 7 bases and J 0 bases, leaving 10 bases between the germline ends. CDR3 protein: CSGATDSYEQYF. The CDR3 DNA follows: TGCAGCGGTGCGACAGACTCCTACGAGCAGTACTTC.

This clone is a singleton in its sample. The chain uses TRBV29-1 and TRBJ2-5, with a possible D match to TRBD2 (6 bases). Between the trimmed V and J ends, which lost 3 bases and 5 bases, there was a span of 16 bases. Per germline, CDR1 SQVTM and CDR2 ANQGSEA. The CDR3 is made up of 14 amino acids. This CDR3 reads CSVDSAGIRETQYF. CDR3 in DNA: TGCAGCGTTGATTCGGCGGGAATTAGGGAGACCCAGTACTTC.

V is TRBV18 and J is TRBJ2-7, with TRBD2 matching over 14 bases. The CDR3 length is 15 residues. The V gene's germline CDR1 is KGHSH and CDR2 LQKENI. V shed 5 bases, J shed 3 bases, and the junction held 3 bases outside the gene matches. In nucleotides, the CDR3 is TGTGCCAGCTCAGCCGGGACTAGCGGGAGCTACGAGCAGTACTTC. Amino acids: CASSAGTSGSYEQYF.

The rearrangement links TRBV2 to TRBJ2-5; D is unresolved. CDR3 size: 14 residues. CDR1 is SNHLY, CDR2 FYNNEI, per germline. V was pared by 1 base and J by 7 bases, with 13 bases between. DNA for the CDR3: TGTGCCAGCAGTGAAGGTGCGGTAGTTGGGACCCAGTACTTC. The encoded protein is CASSEGAVVGTQYF.

The chain is built from TRBV4-2 and TRBJ2-7, with a weak D call TRBD2 (6 bases). The germline V and J ends were trimmed by 6 bases and 2 bases, with 17 bases remaining between them. Germline CDR1 is LGHNA and CDR2 is YNFKEQ. The CDR3 has 15 residues. Here the CDR3 DNA reads TGTGCCAGCAGTATACCGGGACTGACTACCTACGAGCAGTACTTC. Translating it yields CASSIPGLTTYEQYF.

The rearrangement links TRBV4-2 to TRBJ2-4; 7 bases fit TRBD2. CDR3 length: 16 amino acids. Germline V lookup: CDR1 LGHNA, CDR2 YNFKEQ. V lost 0 bases, J lost 4 bases, and 6 bases stayed unmatched. CDR3 sequence (DNA): TGTGCCAGCAGCCAAGATCCCGGGACTAAAAAAAACATTCAGTACTTC. The encoded protein is CASSQDPGTKKNIQYF.

This rearrangement joins TRBV2 to TRBJ1-2; 11 positions agree with TRBD1. The V and J ends lost 10 bases and 8 bases, in that order; junction bases with no gene match: 12. The length of the CDR3 is 14 residues. The germline CDR1 and CDR2 sequences are SNHLY and FYNNEI. CDR3 DNA: TGTGCCATCGAAAACCTGGGACAGGGGGACGGCTACACCTTC. It specifies CAIENLGQGDGYTF. Drawing the rest from reference TRBV2 and TRBJ1-2, the complete variable domain is EPEVTQTPSHQVTQMGQEVILRCVPISNHLYFYWYRQILGQKVEFLVSFYNNEISEKSEIFDDQFSVERPDGSNFTLKIRSTKLEDSAMYFCAIENLGQGDGYTFGSGTRLTVV.

V usage is TRBV11-2 and J usage is TRBJ2-1, with D possibly being TRBD1 (7 bases). Trimming removed 4 bases at V and 6 bases at J, with 19 bases between. CDR1 and CDR2 from the germline V gene are SGHAT and FQNNGV. CDR3 length: 16 amino acids. The CDR3 here is CASSSQQGEVSNEQFF. The DNA of the CDR3 is TGTGCCAGCAGCTCCCAGCAGGGGGAGGTGAGCAATGAGCAGTTCTTC.

This chain joins TRBV30 and TRBJ1-1; no definite D call. V dropped 3 bases and J dropped 1 base, with 9 bases sitting between them. Germline CDR1 and CDR2: GTSNPN and SVGIG (reference sequence). The CDR3 consists of 13 residues. The DNA for the CDR3 is TGTGCCTGGAGAATAGGGCCGAACACTGAAGCTTTCTTT. Translation gives CAWRIGPNTEAFF. The full variable domain, completed using reference TRBV30 and TRBJ1-1, is SQTIHQWPATLVQPVGSPLSLECTVEGTSNPNLYWYRQAAGRGLQLLFYSVGIGQISSEVPQNLSASRPQDRQFILSSKKLLLSDSGFYLCAWRIGPNTEAFFGQGTRLTVV.

The chain has TRBV5-1 and TRBJ1-1; 9 bases fit TRBD1. Germline trimming cut 4 bases from V and 10 bases from J; bases unmatched to any gene: 11. From germline, CDR1 is SGHRS and CDR2 YFSETQ. The CDR3 sequence is 14 residues long. The CDR3, as DNA: TGCGCCAGCAGCACCTCAGGGACAGGGCGACGAGCTTTCTTT. It translates to CASSTSGTGRRAFF.

V usage is TRBV28 and J usage is TRBJ2-3; 13 positions match TRBD2. CDR3 length equals 19 residues. Germline values: CDR1 MDHEN, CDR2 SYDVKM. V was pared by 4 bases and J by 1 base, with 11 bases of the junction left unmatched. CDR3 in DNA: TGTGCCAGCAGTTGGCCGGGACTAGCGGGACAGGTTGGCACAGATACGCAGTATTTT. It yields the protein CASSWPGLAGQVGTDTQYF.

The chain uses TRBV7-8 and TRBJ2-1; the D call may be TRBD1 or TRBD2 (5 bases each). V was pared by 5 bases and J by 1 base, with 18 bases between. CDR1 is SGHVS, CDR2 FQNEAQ, per germline. The CDR3 is 17 amino acids. The CDR3 sequence: CASSHPPGRGSYNEQFF. CDR3 coding DNA: TGTGCCAGCAGCCACCCTCCGGGACGGGGATCCTACAATGAGCAGTTCTTC.

V gene TRBV29-1 combines with J gene TRBJ2-7; 9 bases fit TRBD1. There are 14 residues in the CDR3. J gave up 2 bases and V 6 bases, and 8 bases lay outside the gene matches. Germline CDR1 and CDR2: SQVTM and ANQGSEA. The CDR3 here is CSVSVGTGPYEQYF. In DNA form, the CDR3 reads TGCAGCGTATCTGTTGGGACAGGGCCCTACGAGCAGTACTTC.

V gene TRBV20-1 combines with J gene TRBJ2-3; no definite D call. Germline loops: CDR1 DFQATT, CDR2 SNEGSKA (reference sequence). The CDR3 is 11 residues long. Trimming stripped 6 bases from V and 4 bases from J, with 8 bases between. The CDR3 spells CSAHRSDTQYF. The DNA of the CDR3 is TGCAGTGCCCACAGATCAGATACGCAGTATTTT.

The V call is TRBV29-1, the J call TRBJ2-1; 7 bases are a match to TRBD2. The CDR3 has 13 amino acids. Germline V CDR1 and CDR2: SQVTM, ANQGSEA. With V trimmed by 8 bases and J by 2 bases, 6 bases remained unmatched. Here the CDR3 DNA reads TGCAGCTTAGCGGGTACTCCCTACAATGAGCAGTTCTTC. Amino acid sequence: CSLAGTPYNEQFF.

The chain has TRBV7-2 and TRBJ2-1; 9 bases are shared with TRBD2. Trimming cost V 7 bases and J 0 bases; bases outside gene matches: 7. The CDR3 runs to 16 residues. CDR1 is SGHTA, CDR2 FQGNSA, per germline. In DNA, the CDR3 is TGTGCCAGCACCAAGACTAGCGGAATCTCCTACAATGAGCAGTTCTTC. It is translated as CASTKTSGISYNEQFF.

J is TRBJ2-5 and V is TRBV29-1; TRBD2 aligns across 7 bases. Germline V gene sequence: CDR1 SQVTM, CDR2 ANQGSEA. V was pared by 0 bases and J by 4 bases, with 14 bases of the junction left unmatched. This CDR3 is 17 amino acids long. In DNA, the CDR3 is TGCAGCGTTGAAGATCCCGATAGTGGGGGGGTCATAGAGACCCAGTACTTC. It yields the protein CSVEDPDSGGVIETQYF.

The chain links TRBV30 to TRBJ2-7; the D gene is possibly TRBD1 (6 bases). The germline V and J ends were trimmed by 2 bases and 2 bases, with 10 bases remaining between them. CDR1 and CDR2 (germline): GTSNPN, SVGIG (reference sequence). The CDR3 is made up of 13 amino acids. CDR3 sequence: CAWSHRAAYEQYF. The CDR3, as DNA: TGTGCCTGGAGTCACAGGGCGGCCTACGAGCAGTACTTC.